The 23 T cell receptor beta chains below come from one sample, sequenced in a study of blood T cell repertoires in COVID-19. TCRdb's table, derived via immunoSEQ multiplex PCR, lists solely in-frame clones and lacks some. The table shows about 170,000 clones, with roughly 90% occurring only once. The specimen sequenced was peripheral blood. The receptors shown here come from a man aged 25 to 40 with COVID-19, enrolled during active disease.

CDR3 sequence: CASSLPGGATDTQYF. The CDR3 DNA reads TGTGCCAGCAGCCTCCCGGGCGGGGCCACAGATACGCAGTATTTT. The chain links TRBV9 to TRBJ2-3; the D gene is possibly TRBD2 (6 bases). Trimming took off 4 bases at V and 2 bases at J, with 14 bases between the two ends. The germline CDR1 and CDR2 sequences are SGDLS and YYNGEE. The CDR3 is 15 residues long.

This chain uses TRBV18 with TRBJ1-5; 8 nucleotides match TRBD1. Per the germline V gene, CDR1 is KGHSH and CDR2 is LQKENI. The CDR3 runs to 14 residues. The V gene end was trimmed by 3 bases and the J gene end by 4 bases; junction bases not matched to a gene: 2. DNA for the CDR3: TGTGCCAGCTCACCGACAGGGGTTAATCAGCCCCAGCATTTT. It yields the protein CASSPTGVNQPQHF. Full variable domain (rest looked up from reference TRBV18 and TRBJ1-5): NAGVMQNPRHLVRRRGQEARLRCSPMKGHSHVYWYRQLPEEGLKFMVYLQKENIIDESGMPKERFSAEFPKEGPSILRIQQVVRGDSAAYFCASSPTGVNQPQHFGDGTRLSIL.

The chain recombines TRBV7-8 with TRBJ2-7, with a possible D match to TRBD2 (7 bases). V lost 1 base and J 4 bases, leaving 14 bases between the germline ends. The V gene's germline CDR1 is SGHVS and CDR2 FQNEAQ. The CDR3 sequence is 15 residues long. CDR3: CASSLGRGRGYEQYF. CDR3 nucleotide sequence: TGTGCCAGCAGCTTAGGAAGAGGGAGGGGGTACGAGCAGTACTTC.

This clone was seen only a few times. The chain combines TRBV5-1 with TRBJ1-1; D unresolved. The germline V and J ends were trimmed by 1 base and 0 bases, with 4 bases remaining between them. Germline V CDR1 and CDR2: SGHRS, YFSETQ. The CDR3 is 13 residues long. CDR3 DNA sequence: TGCGCCAGCAGCTTGACAGTGAACACTGAAGCTTTCTTT. Translated: CASSLTVNTEAFF.

CDR3 nucleotide sequence: TGTGCCAGCAGCTTAGCGCCGGGACAGGGAAACACTGAAGCTTTCTTT. It codes for CASSLAPGQGNTEAFF. The V call is TRBV7-9, the J call TRBJ1-1; 9 nucleotides agree with TRBD1. V dropped 0 bases and J dropped 2; count of bases not matched to a gene: 4. The CDR3 is made up of 16 amino acids. CDR1 is SEHNR and CDR2 is FQNEAQ in the germline V gene (reference sequence).

The chain employs TRBV28 and TRBJ1-3, with 8 bases matching TRBD1. Germline loops: CDR1 MDHEN, CDR2 SYDVKM. V shed 8 bases, J shed 0 bases, and the junction held 9 bases outside the gene matches. The CDR3 consists of 16 residues. Here the CDR3 reads CASVLDRGPSGNTIYF. The CDR3 DNA sequence: TGTGCCAGCGTATTAGACAGGGGCCCCTCTGGAAACACCATATATTTT. Using reference TRBV28 and TRBJ1-3 for the parts outside the CDR3, the full variable domain is DVKVTQSSRYLVKRTGEKVFLECVQDMDHENMFWYRQDPGLGLRLIYFSYDVKMKEKGDIPEGYSVSREKKERFSLILESASTNQTSMYLCASVLDRGPSGNTIYFGEGSWLTVV.

The chain combines TRBV10-3 with TRBJ2-1, with TRBD2 matching 9 bases. The CDR3 runs 17 residues. Germline V gene lookup returns CDR1 ENHRY and CDR2 SYGVKD. V was clipped by 3 bases and J by 6 bases; unmatched bases: 12. CDR3 loop: CAISDGGGRALSNEQFF. Written as DNA, the CDR3 is TGTGCCATCAGTGATGGAGGCGGGAGGGCCCTATCCAATGAGCAGTTCTTC.

This clone was seen more than once but under ten times. This chain links TRBV18 with TRBJ2-1, with unresolved D. This CDR3 is built from 16 residues. The V end was cut by 4 bases, the J end by 0 bases, with 13 bases between. Germline CDR1 is KGHSH and CDR2 is LQKENI. The CDR3 nucleotides read TGTGCCAGCTCACAACTTCAGGTTAGCTCCTACAATGAGCAGTTCTTC. Its protein is CASSQLQVSSYNEQFF.

This chain links TRBV4-1 with TRBJ2-2; D is possibly TRBD1 (6 bases). V lost 0 bases, J lost 4 bases, and 9 bases lay in between. CDR1 and CDR2 from the germline V gene are MGHRA and YSYEKL. The CDR3 runs to 15 residues. The CDR3 region is CASSQEGASTGELFF. The CDR3 DNA is TGCGCCAGCAGCCAAGAGGGGGCGAGCACCGGGGAGCTGTTTTTT.

The rearrangement uses TRBV28 and TRBJ1-5; tentatively, D is TRBD1 (5 bases). V was trimmed by 2 bases and J by 0 bases, leaving 14 bases between them. This CDR3 contains 17 residues. Looked up from germline, CDR1 is MDHEN and CDR2 is SYDVKM. CDR3 residues: CASSLSPEGNSNQPQHF. The CDR3 nucleotides are TGTGCCAGCAGTTTAAGCCCGGAGGGGAATAGCAATCAGCCCCAGCATTTT.

The V call is TRBV9, the J call TRBJ2-7, with a weak D call TRBD2 (6 bases). Trimming cost V 3 bases and J 2 bases, with 12 bases left between them. Germline V lookup: CDR1 SGDLS, CDR2 YYNGEE. The CDR3 length is 14 residues. CDR3 nucleotide sequence: TGTGCCAGCAGCGACCGGGACTCCGCCTACGAGCAGTACTTC. This gives the protein CASSDRDSAYEQYF.

This clone showed up just once. The CDR3 DNA sequence: TGTGCCACCAATAGCGGGAACGGGAGGGAGCTGTTTTTT. Amino acids: CATNSGNGRELFF. The genes are TRBV28 and TRBJ2-2, with TRBD2 matching 8 bases. The germline V gene has CDR1 MDHEN and CDR2 SYDVKM. The ends lost 10 bases at V and 9 bases at J; junction bases unmatched: 10. The CDR3 length is 13 residues. The entire variable domain, with the rest obtained from reference TRBV28 and TRBJ2-2, is as follows: DVKVTQSSRYLVKRTGEKVFLECVQDMDHENMFWYRQDPGLGLRLIYFSYDVKMKEKGDIPEGYSVSREKKERFSLILESASTNQTSMYLCATNSGNGRELFFGEGSRLTVL.

The table lists this clone with a few counts. This sequence joins TRBV7-2 and TRBJ1-2, with a possible D match to TRBD1 (6 bases). CDR1 and CDR2 (germline): SGHTA, FQGNSA. The CDR3 sequence is 13 residues long. Trimming removed 5 bases from V and 6 bases from J, with 13 bases in between. CDR3 loop: CASSNFGQNGYTF. As DNA, the CDR3 is TGTGCCAGCAGCAACTTTGGACAGAATGGCTACACCTTC.

The gene calls are TRBV19 and TRBJ2-6, with 7 bases that match TRBD2. Germline values: CDR1 LNHDA, CDR2 SQIVND (reference sequence). This CDR3 is built from 18 residues. Trimming removed 3 bases from V and 2 bases from J; junction bases left unmatched: 10. This CDR3 is CASSIGEYRGAGANVLTF. The CDR3 bases are TGTGCCAGTAGTATTGGCGAATATCGGGGGGCTGGGGCCAACGTCCTGACTTTC.

V gene TRBV6-6 combines with J gene TRBJ1-6; D is perhaps TRBD1 (5 bases). Trimming cost V 7 bases and J 7 bases, with 17 bases left between them. The CDR3 is made up of 15 amino acids. The germline CDR1 and CDR2 sequences are MNHNY and SVGAGI (reference sequence). This chain's CDR3 is CASMRRGDRNSPLHF. The CDR3 region has the DNA TGTGCCAGCATGCGTCGCGGGGACCGGAATTCACCCCTCCACTTT.

The chain recombines TRBV14 with TRBJ1-4; no reliable D call. V lost 4 bases to trimming and J lost 10 bases, with 19 bases between them. Looked up from germline, CDR1 is SGHDN and CDR2 is FVKESK. CDR3 length equals 15 residues. In DNA form, the CDR3 reads TGTGCCAGCAGCCGGGGAGGGCCCGATAAGGGAAAACTGTTTTTT. Translated, it gives CASSRGGPDKGKLFF.

The chain is built from TRBV6-5 and TRBJ2-5; D ambiguous. This CDR3 is built from 14 residues. The germline CDR1 and CDR2 sequences are MNHEY and SVGAGI. V was shortened by 6 bases and J by 6 bases, with 17 bases between the two germline ends. The CDR3 DNA is TGTGCCAGCAGCTCCTCCGGTTTGGTAAAGACCCAGTACTTC. Residues: CASSSSGLVKTQYF.

V is TRBV19 and J is TRBJ1-2; tentatively, D is TRBD1 (6 bases). Per the germline V gene, CDR1 is LNHDA and CDR2 is SQIVND (reference sequence). V lost 8 bases and J lost 5, with 15 bases in between. This CDR3 spans 13 amino acids. The CDR3, as DNA: TGTGCCAGTGAGGGACACGACCTTTATGGCTACACCTTC. Translated, it gives CASEGHDLYGYTF.

V usage is TRBV29-1 and J usage is TRBJ2-7; a possible D gene is TRBD2 (6 bases). The CDR3 has 12 amino acids. Between the trimmed V and J ends, which lost 4 bases and 3 bases, there was a span of 10 bases. Germline values: CDR1 SQVTM, CDR2 ANQGSEA. CDR3 nucleotides: TGCAGCGTTGCTGGTAGCGGCTACGAGCAGTACTTC. Its protein product is CSVAGSGYEQYF.

The chain combines TRBV5-1 with TRBJ1-1; D might be TRBD1 (5 bases). Germline V gives CDR1 SGHRS, CDR2 YFSETQ. CDR3 size: 15 residues. The ends were cut back, 0 bases at V and 0 bases at J, with 9 bases in the middle. CDR3 region: CASSLGWGMNTEAFF. CDR3 DNA sequence: TGCGCCAGCAGCTTGGGTTGGGGCATGAACACTGAAGCTTTCTTT.

V gene TRBV5-4 combines with J gene TRBJ2-7; 11 nucleotides line up with TRBD2. Germline trimming cut 0 bases from V and 1 base from J; bases unmatched to any gene: 6. There are 17 residues in the CDR3. The germline gives CDR1 SGHNT, CDR2 YYREEE (reference sequence). The CDR3 region has the DNA TGTGCCAGCAGCTTGGCCGGGCTAGCGGGAGGATCCTACGAGCAGTACTTC. Translating it yields CASSLAGLAGGSYEQYF.

J is TRBJ1-4 and V is TRBV2; 8 bases match TRBD1. The CDR3 spans 15 residues. V trimming: 7 bases; J trimming: 7 bases; junction bases outside the gene matches: 11. Per the germline V gene, CDR1 is SNHLY and CDR2 is FYNNEI. The CDR3 is CASTWTGIRGEKLFF. DNA of the CDR3: TGTGCCAGCACCTGGACAGGGATTAGAGGTGAAAAACTGTTTTTT.

This clone was seen only a few times. V and J are TRBV6-5 and TRBJ1-2, with 9 positions matching TRBD1. The CDR3 length is 14 residues. CDR1 MNHEY and CDR2 SVGAGI come from the germline V gene. V trimming: 6 bases; J trimming: 7 bases; junction bases outside the gene matches: 9. The DNA of the CDR3 is TGTGCCAGCAGCGAGGACAGGGGATACTTTGGCTACACCTTC. This sequence encodes CASSEDRGYFGYTF.